The source of this T cell receptor (beta chain) is a study of T-cell memory formation after mild COVID-19. Study-wide background: TCR clusters largely stayed donor specific.

This clonotype was observed a few times. TCR alpha and TCR beta cDNA libraries with sample barcodes and UMIs came from 5'RACE using constant-segment primers. TCRdb reprocessed the 5' RACE reads via MiXCR and lists one record per CDR3 protein. The sample lists 200,000 to 250,000 distinct CDR3 sequences; approximately 10% were seen once. The sequence came from a man between 18 and 35 years old who had mild COVID-19 (a few samples of this study predate the infection). Cell type and time point are not known. The specimen sequenced was PBMCs or a T cell subset sorted from them (not recorded which).

The CDR3 nucleotides read TGTGCCAGCAGCGCGAGCGAGGTCAGAGGAAACACCATATATTTT. Residues: CASSASEVRGNTIYF. The J gene is TRBJ1-3, the V gene TRBV3-1; D is unclear. Per the germline V gene, CDR1 is LGHDT and CDR2 is YNNKEL (reference sequence). This CDR3 is 15 amino acids long. Between the trimmed V and J ends, which lost 5 bases and 4 bases, there was a span of 15 bases.